The 16 T cell receptor beta chains below come from one sample, sequenced in a study of human T cells and chemical hapten exposure. Regarding time point: patch test 1, 2 weeks after DPC sensitization. Noted treatment: therapeutic diphenylcyclopropenone sensitization with weekly scalp DPC. TCRdb recomputed calls from the RACE reads with MiXCR, one row per CDR3 protein. The sample has 380,000 or so distinct CDR3 sequences; approximately 5.1% are singletons. This sample comprised whole blood, obtained in connection with sensitization to the hapten diphenylcyclopropenone (DPC). All receptors derive from a woman aged 50 to 65 with alopecia areata. Some clones in this sample may be carry-over from other donors' samples.

The chain combines TRBV5-4 with TRBJ2-2; D not certain. V dropped 0 bases and J dropped 0 bases, with 6 bases sitting between them. The CDR3 contains 15 residues. Germline V lookup: CDR1 SGHNT, CDR2 YYREEE (reference sequence). CDR3 loop: CASSLEGPNTGELFF. In DNA, the CDR3 is TGTGCCAGCAGCTTGGAGGGTCCGAACACCGGGGAGCTGTTTTTT.

There are many counts of this clonotype. The chain recombines TRBV7-2 with TRBJ2-7; D is possibly TRBD1 or TRBD2 (6 bases each). The CDR3 consists of 13 residues. Trimming took off 6 bases at V and 4 bases at J, with 13 bases between the two ends. Germline V CDR1 and CDR2: SGHTA, FQGNSA. The CDR3 nucleotides are TGTGCCAGCAGTTTTACAGGGAGGTACGAGCAGTACTTC. Protein: CASSFTGRYEQYF.

In its sample, this clonotype was seen many times. The gene calls are TRBV11-2 and TRBJ2-2; D ambiguous. CDR3 length: 15 residues. Germline CDR1 and CDR2: SGHAT and FQNNGV. Trimming took off 1 base at V and 0 bases at J, with 6 bases between the two ends. In DNA form, the CDR3 reads TGTGCCAGCAGCTTAGCACCTTCGAACACCGGGGAGCTGTTTTTT. It codes for CASSLAPSNTGELFF.

There are many counts of this clonotype. The chain couples TRBV6-5 to TRBJ1-1, with D possibly being TRBD1 (6 bases). Germline V CDR1 and CDR2: MNHEY, SVGAGI. The ends were cut back, 6 bases at V and 1 base at J, with 12 bases in the middle. The CDR3 totals 14 residues. CDR3 in amino acids: CASRRRTANTEAFF. DNA of the CDR3: TGTGCCAGCAGGAGACGGACAGCGAACACTGAAGCTTTCTTT.

At least ten counts were recorded for this clonotype. The V and J genes are TRBV20-1 and TRBJ1-1; a weak D match, TRBD1 (5 bases). The CDR3 spans 14 residues. Trimming took 0 bases from V and 4 from J, leaving 12 bases between them. CDR1 and CDR2 from the germline V gene are DFQATT and SNEGSKA (reference sequence). CDR3 protein: CSARDVGGGTEAFF. DNA for the CDR3: TGCAGTGCTAGAGATGTAGGTGGGGGCACTGAAGCTTTCTTT.

This clonotype has at least ten counts. The chain employs TRBV14 and TRBJ1-1, with D possibly TRBD1 on 6 matching bases. Trimming removed 5 bases from V and 7 bases from J, with 14 bases in between. In germline, CDR1 is SGHDN, CDR2 FVKESK. The CDR3 is 13 amino acids. Here the CDR3 reads CASSIRQEGEAFF. The CDR3, as DNA: TGTGCCAGCAGCATTCGACAGGAGGGTGAAGCTTTCTTT.

This clonotype was counted at least ten times. The chain has TRBV7-9 and TRBJ2-3; 8 bases are a match to TRBD1. V shed 5 bases, J shed 3 bases, and the junction held 13 bases outside the gene matches. Germline V gene lookup returns CDR1 SEHNR and CDR2 FQNEAQ (reference sequence). The CDR3 is made up of 17 amino acids. The CDR3 spells CASSPTEGTGVTDTQYF. The DNA of the CDR3 is TGTGCCAGCAGCCCGACCGAAGGGACAGGAGTTACAGATACGCAGTATTTT.

The chain employs TRBV6-5 and TRBJ2-2, with D tentatively TRBD1 or TRBD2 (5 bases each). Germline CDR1 MNHEY, CDR2 SVGAGI. The CDR3 length is 16 residues. V gave up 5 bases and J gave up 0 bases, with 13 bases separating them. Here the CDR3 reads CASSPGTAANTGELFF. The CDR3, as DNA: TGTGCCAGCAGTCCCGGGACGGCCGCGAACACCGGGGAGCTGTTTTTT.

This clonotype was observed a handful of times. CDR3 sequence: CAISEGTGAQGYGYTF. CDR3 sequence (DNA): TGTGCCATCAGTGAGGGGACAGGGGCCCAAGGATATGGCTACACCTTC. The V call is TRBV10-3, the J call TRBJ1-2, with 10 bases aligning to TRBD1. Trimming removed 2 bases from V and 5 bases from J; junction bases left unmatched: 8. The CDR3 runs to 16 residues. Germline V gene data show CDR1 as ENHRY and CDR2 as SYGVKD.

The chain uses TRBV4-2 and TRBJ1-2, with D tentatively TRBD1 (6 bases). The V gene lost 0 bases and the J gene lost 6 bases, with 14 bases spanning the gap. Per the germline V gene, CDR1 is LGHNA and CDR2 is YNFKEQ. The CDR3 contains 15 residues. CDR3 in DNA: TGTGCCAGCAGCCAAGATCGGGGGGCGGGGCATGGCTACACCTTC. Encoded protein: CASSQDRGAGHGYTF.

This clonotype has at least ten counts. V and J are TRBV9 and TRBJ1-6; no clear D gene. CDR1 is SGDLS and CDR2 is YYNGEE in the germline V gene. V dropped 0 bases and J dropped 8 bases, with 9 bases sitting between them. This CDR3 has 14 amino acids. The CDR3 spells CASSVEEGHSPLHF. DNA for the CDR3: TGTGCCAGCAGCGTAGAAGAAGGCCATTCACCCCTCCACTTT.

This clonotype has only a few counts. The V call is TRBV2, the J call TRBJ2-2; D perhaps matches TRBD2 (6 bases). This CDR3 contains 15 residues. V was shortened by 6 bases and J by 1 base, with 12 bases between the two germline ends. Germline assignment: CDR1 SNHLY and CDR2 FYNNEI. CDR3 loop: CASRAGTLNTGELFF. The CDR3 nucleotides are TGTGCCAGCAGAGCCGGGACTTTGAACACCGGGGAGCTGTTTTTT.

This clonotype was seen repeatedly, ten times or more. The rearrangement uses TRBV7-9 and TRBJ1-2, with a possible D match to TRBD1 (5 bases). The V gene lost 5 bases and the J gene lost 8 bases, with 18 bases spanning the gap. Germline V gene data show CDR1 as SEHNR and CDR2 as FQNEAQ (reference sequence). This CDR3 comprises 14 residues. In nucleotides, the CDR3 is TGTGCCAGCAGCCTCGACAGTGGCGCGAGGGGCTACACCTTC. The encoded protein is CASSLDSGARGYTF.

There are a few counts of this clonotype. The chain employs TRBV20-1 and TRBJ2-3, with D maybe TRBD1 (6 bases). Germline lookup yields CDR1 DFQATT and CDR2 SNEGSKA (reference sequence). The CDR3 is 15 amino acids. Deletions cut 6 bases from V and 2 bases from J, with 18 bases between. CDR3 DNA: TGCAGTGCAAGCAATAACAGGGTTGACACAGATACGCAGTATTTT. Its translation is CSASNNRVDTDTQYF.

The chain couples TRBV4-1 to TRBJ1-1; no clear D. Germline lookup yields CDR1 MGHRA and CDR2 YSYEKL. The V gene lost 0 bases and the J gene lost 0 bases, with 11 bases spanning the gap. This CDR3 is built from 16 residues. The CDR3 DNA reads as TGCGCCAGCAGCCAAGAAGGCAGGTTCTTGAACACTGAAGCTTTCTTT. Its protein is CASSQEGRFLNTEAFF.

This clonotype was counted many times. The chain combines TRBV2 with TRBJ2-7; 9 nucleotides agree with TRBD2. This CDR3 comprises 15 residues. V shed 2 bases, J shed 5 bases, and the junction held 7 bases outside the gene matches. Germline-derived CDR1 and CDR2 are SNHLY and FYNNEI. This CDR3 reads CASSESSGRFNEQYF. CDR3 in DNA: TGTGCCAGCAGTGAAAGTAGCGGGAGATTTAACGAGCAGTACTTC. The full variable domain, with the rest looked up from reference TRBV2 and TRBJ2-7, is EPEVTQTPSHQVTQMGQEVILRCVPISNHLYFYWYRQILGQKVEFLVSFYNNEISEKSEIFDDQFSVERPDGSNFTLKIRSTKLEDSAMYFCASSESSGRFNEQYFGPGTRLTVT.